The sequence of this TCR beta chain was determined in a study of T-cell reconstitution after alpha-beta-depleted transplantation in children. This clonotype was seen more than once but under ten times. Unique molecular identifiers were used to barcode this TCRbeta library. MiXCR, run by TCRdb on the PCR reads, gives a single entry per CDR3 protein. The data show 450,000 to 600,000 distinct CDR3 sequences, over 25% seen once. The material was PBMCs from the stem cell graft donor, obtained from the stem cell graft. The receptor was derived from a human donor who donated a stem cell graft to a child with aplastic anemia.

The CDR3 protein is CASSQWGEKLFF. CDR3 sequence (DNA): TGTGCCAGCAGCCAGTGGGGGGAAAAACTGTTTTTT. This chain joins TRBV4-2 and TRBJ1-4, with TRBD1 as a possible D gene (5 bases). The CDR3 has 12 amino acids. CDR1 is LGHNA, CDR2 YNFKEQ, per germline. Trimming stripped 3 bases from V and 8 bases from J, with 7 bases between.